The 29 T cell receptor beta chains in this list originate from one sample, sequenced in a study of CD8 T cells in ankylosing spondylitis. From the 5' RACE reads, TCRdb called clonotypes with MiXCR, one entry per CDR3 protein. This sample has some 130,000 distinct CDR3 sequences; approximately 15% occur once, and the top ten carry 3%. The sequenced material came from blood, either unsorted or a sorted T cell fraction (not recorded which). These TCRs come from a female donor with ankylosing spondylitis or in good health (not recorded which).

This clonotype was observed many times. CDR3 residues: CASSLTHRGWTFF. The CDR3 nucleotides read TGTGCCAGCAGTTTAACTCACAGGGGATGGACGTTCTTC. The chain joins TRBV12-3 or TRBV12-4 to TRBJ2-1; TRBD1 agrees at 7 bases. The junction had 10 bases not matched to a gene; V was cut back by 2 bases and J by 15 bases. The CDR3 runs to 13 residues.

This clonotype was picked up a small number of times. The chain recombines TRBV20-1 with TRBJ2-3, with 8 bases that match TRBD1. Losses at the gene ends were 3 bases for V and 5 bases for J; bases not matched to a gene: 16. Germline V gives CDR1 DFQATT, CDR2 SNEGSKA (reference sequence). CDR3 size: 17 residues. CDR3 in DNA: TGCAGTGCTAGGGGCCGTACAGGGGGAGTTGGTAGAGATACGCAGTATTTT. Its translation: CSARGRTGGVGRDTQYF.

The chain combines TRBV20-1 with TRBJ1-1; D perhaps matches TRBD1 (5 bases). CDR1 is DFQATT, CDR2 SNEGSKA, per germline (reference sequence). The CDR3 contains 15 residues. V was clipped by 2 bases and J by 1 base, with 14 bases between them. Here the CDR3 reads CSARSGQRPNTEAFF. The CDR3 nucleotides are TGCAGTGCTAGATCGGGGCAGCGACCGAACACTGAAGCTTTCTTT.

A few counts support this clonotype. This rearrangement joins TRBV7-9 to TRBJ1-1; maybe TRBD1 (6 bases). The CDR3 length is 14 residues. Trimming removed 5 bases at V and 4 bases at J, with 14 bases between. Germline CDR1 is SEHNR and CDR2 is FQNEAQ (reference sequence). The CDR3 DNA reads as TGTGCCAGCAGCCTTGGGGGGCATCTCACTGAAGCTTTCTTT. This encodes CASSLGGHLTEAFF.

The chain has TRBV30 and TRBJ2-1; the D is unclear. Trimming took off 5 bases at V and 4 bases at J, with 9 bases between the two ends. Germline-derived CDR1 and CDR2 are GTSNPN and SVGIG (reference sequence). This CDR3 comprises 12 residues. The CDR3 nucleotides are TGTGCCTGGGCCGAAACTTACAATGAGCAGTTCTTC. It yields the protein CAWAETYNEQFF.

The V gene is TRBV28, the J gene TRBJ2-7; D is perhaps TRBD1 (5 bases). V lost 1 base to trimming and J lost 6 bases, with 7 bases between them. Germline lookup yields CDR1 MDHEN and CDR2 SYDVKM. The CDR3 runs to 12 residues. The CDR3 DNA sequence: TGTGCCAGCAGTTTATCCACAGGCGAGCAGTACTTC. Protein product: CASSLSTGEQYF.

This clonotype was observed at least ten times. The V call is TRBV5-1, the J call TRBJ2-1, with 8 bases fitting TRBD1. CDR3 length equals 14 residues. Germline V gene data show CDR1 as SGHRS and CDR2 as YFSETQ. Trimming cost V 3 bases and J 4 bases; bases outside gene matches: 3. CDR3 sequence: CASSSGQEYNEQFF. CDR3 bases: TGCGCCAGCAGCTCGGGACAGGAATACAATGAGCAGTTCTTC.

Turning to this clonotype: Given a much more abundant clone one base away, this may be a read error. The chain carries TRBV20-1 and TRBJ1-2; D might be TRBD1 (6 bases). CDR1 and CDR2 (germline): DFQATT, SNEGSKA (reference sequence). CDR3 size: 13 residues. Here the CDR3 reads CSARTRGDYDYTF. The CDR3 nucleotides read TGCAGTGCTAGAACCAGGGGCGACTATGACTACACCTTC.

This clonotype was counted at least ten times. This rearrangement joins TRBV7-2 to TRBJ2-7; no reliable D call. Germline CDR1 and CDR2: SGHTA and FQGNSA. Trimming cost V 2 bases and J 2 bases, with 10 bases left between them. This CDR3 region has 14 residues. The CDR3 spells CASSLKGGPYEQYF. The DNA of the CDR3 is TGTGCCAGCAGCTTAAAGGGCGGCCCCTACGAGCAGTACTTC.

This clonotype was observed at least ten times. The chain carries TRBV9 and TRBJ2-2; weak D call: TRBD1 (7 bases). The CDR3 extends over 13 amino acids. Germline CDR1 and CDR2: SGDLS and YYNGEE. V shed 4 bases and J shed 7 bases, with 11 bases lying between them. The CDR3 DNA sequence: TGTGCCAGCAGCACCCAGGGGGGCGGGGAGCTGTTTTTT. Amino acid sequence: CASSTQGGGELFF.

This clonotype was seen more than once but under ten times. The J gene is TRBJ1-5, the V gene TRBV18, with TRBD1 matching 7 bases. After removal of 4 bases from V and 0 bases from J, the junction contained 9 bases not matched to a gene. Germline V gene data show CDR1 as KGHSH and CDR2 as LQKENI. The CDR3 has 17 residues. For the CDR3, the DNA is TGTGCCAGCTCACGAGGGGGCCAGGGGAGTAGCAATCAGCCCCAGCATTTT. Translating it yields CASSRGGQGSSNQPQHF.

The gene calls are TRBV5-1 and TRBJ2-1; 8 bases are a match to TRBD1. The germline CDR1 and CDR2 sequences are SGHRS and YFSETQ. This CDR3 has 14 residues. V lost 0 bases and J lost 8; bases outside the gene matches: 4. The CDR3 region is CASSLGDRTHEQFF. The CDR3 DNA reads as TGCGCCAGCAGCTTGGGGGACAGGACCCATGAGCAGTTCTTC. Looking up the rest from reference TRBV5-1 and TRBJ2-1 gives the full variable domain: KAGVTQTPRYLIKTRGQQVTLSCSPISGHRSVSWYQQTPGQGLQFLFEYFSETQRNKGNFPGRFSGRQFSNSRSEMNVSTLELGDSALYLCASSLGDRTHEQFFGPGTRLTVL.

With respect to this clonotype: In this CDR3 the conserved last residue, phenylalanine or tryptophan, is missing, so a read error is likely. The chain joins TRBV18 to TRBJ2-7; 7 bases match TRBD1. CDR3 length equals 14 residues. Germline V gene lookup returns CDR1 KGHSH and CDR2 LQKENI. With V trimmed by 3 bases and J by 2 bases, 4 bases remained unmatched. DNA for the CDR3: TGTGCCAGCTCACCGCGACAGGGAACCTACGAGCAGTACTTG. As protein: CASSPRQGTYEQYL.

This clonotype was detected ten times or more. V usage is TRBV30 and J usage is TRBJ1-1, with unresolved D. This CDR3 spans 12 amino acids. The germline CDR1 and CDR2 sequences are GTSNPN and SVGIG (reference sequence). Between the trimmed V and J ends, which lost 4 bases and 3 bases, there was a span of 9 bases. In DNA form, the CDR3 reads TGTGCCTGGACCGTGAGGGACACTGAAGCTTTCTTT. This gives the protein CAWTVRDTEAFF. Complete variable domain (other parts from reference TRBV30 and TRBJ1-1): SQTIHQWPATLVQPVGSPLSLECTVEGTSNPNLYWYRQAAGRGLQLLFYSVGIGQISSEVPQNLSASRPQDRQFILSSKKLLLSDSGFYLCAWTVRDTEAFFGQGTRLTVV.

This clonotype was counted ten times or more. The CDR3 nucleotides are TGTGCCAGCAGACAGGGGAGGTCGGGCAATCAGCCCCAGCATTTT. Translation gives CASRQGRSGNQPQHF. The chain is built from TRBV2 and TRBJ1-5, with TRBD1 matching over 7 bases. Looked up from germline, CDR1 is SNHLY and CDR2 is FYNNEI. The trim removed 6 bases at V and 2 bases at J, leaving 7 bases unmatched. The CDR3 contains 15 residues. Combining the CDR3 with reference TRBV2 and TRBJ1-5 gives the whole variable domain EPEVTQTPSHQVTQMGQEVILRCVPISNHLYFYWYRQILGQKVEFLVSFYNNEISEKSEIFDDQFSVERPDGSNFTLKIRSTKLEDSAMYFCASRQGRSGNQPQHFGDGTRLSIL.

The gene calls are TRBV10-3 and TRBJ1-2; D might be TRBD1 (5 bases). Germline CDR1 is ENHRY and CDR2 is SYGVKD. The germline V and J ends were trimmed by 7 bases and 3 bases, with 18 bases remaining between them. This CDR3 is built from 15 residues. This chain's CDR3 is CAIKQDAGSYYGYTF. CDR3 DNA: TGTGCCATCAAACAGGACGCAGGCAGTTACTATGGCTACACCTTC.

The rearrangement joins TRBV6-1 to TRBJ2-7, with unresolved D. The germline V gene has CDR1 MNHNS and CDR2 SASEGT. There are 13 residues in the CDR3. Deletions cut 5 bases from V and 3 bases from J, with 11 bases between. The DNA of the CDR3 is TGTGCCAGCAGTCGTGGTTCTCTCTACGAGCAGTACTTC. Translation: CASSRGSLYEQYF.

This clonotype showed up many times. CDR3 protein: CASRLDRGRAGGYTF. The CDR3 coding sequence is TGTGCCAGCAGGCTCGACAGGGGGCGCGCTGGTGGCTACACCTTC. J is TRBJ1-2 and V is TRBV7-2; 10 bases map to TRBD1. Germline CDR1 reads SGHTA; CDR2 reads FQGNSA. This CDR3 contains 15 residues. Trimming cost V 6 bases and J 7 bases; bases outside gene matches: 11.

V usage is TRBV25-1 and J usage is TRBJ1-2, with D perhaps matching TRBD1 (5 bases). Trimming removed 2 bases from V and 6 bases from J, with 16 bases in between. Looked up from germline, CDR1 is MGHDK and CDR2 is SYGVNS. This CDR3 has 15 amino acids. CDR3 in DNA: TGTGCCAGCAGTGAACCCGGGACGGCGAGGAATGGCTACACCTTC. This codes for CASSEPGTARNGYTF.

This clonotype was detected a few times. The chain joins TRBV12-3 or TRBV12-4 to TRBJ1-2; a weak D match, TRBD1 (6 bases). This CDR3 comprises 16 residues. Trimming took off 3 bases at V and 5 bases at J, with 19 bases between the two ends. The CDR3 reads CASSFARGGFRYGYTF. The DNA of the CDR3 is TGTGCCAGCAGTTTCGCTAGGGGGGGTTTTAGGTATGGCTACACCTTC.

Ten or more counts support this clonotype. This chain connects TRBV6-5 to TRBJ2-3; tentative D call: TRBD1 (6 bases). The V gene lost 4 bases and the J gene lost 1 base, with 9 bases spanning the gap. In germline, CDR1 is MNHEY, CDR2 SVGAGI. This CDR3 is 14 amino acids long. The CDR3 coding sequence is TGTGCCAGCAGTTTGGACAGCCGCACAGATACGCAGTATTTT. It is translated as CASSLDSRTDTQYF.

CDR3 amino acids: CASRKGAHEKLFF. CDR3 DNA sequence: TGTGCCAGTAGGAAGGGTGCTCATGAAAAACTGTTTTTT. V usage is TRBV19 and J usage is TRBJ1-4; D ambiguous. From germline, CDR1 is LNHDA and CDR2 SQIVND (reference sequence). Trimming pared 6 bases from V and 6 bases from J, leaving 11 bases between. The CDR3 is 13 residues long.

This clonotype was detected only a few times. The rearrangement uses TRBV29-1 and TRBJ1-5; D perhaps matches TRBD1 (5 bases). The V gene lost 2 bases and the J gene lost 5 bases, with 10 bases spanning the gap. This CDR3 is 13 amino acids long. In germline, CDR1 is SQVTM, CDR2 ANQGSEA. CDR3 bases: TGCAGCGTTGAAATAGGAGGGGATCAGCCCCAGCATTTT. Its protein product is CSVEIGGDQPQHF.

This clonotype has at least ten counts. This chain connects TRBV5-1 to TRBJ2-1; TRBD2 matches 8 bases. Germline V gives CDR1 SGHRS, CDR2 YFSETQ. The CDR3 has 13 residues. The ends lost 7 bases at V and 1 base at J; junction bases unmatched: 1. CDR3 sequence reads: CASGLASYNEQFF. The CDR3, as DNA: TGCGCCAGCGGACTAGCTTCCTACAATGAGCAGTTCTTC. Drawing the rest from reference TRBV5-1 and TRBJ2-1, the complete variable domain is KAGVTQTPRYLIKTRGQQVTLSCSPISGHRSVSWYQQTPGQGLQFLFEYFSETQRNKGNFPGRFSGRQFSNSRSEMNVSTLELGDSALYLCASGLASYNEQFFGPGTRLTVL.

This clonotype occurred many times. The CDR3 reads CASGNRDSYTGELFF. The CDR3, as DNA: TGTGCCAGTGGCAACCGGGACAGTTACACCGGGGAGCTGTTTTTT. V is TRBV19 and J is TRBJ2-2, with TRBD1 matching 7 bases. Germline V gene data show CDR1 as LNHDA and CDR2 as SQIVND (reference sequence). Losses at the gene ends were 8 bases for V and 3 bases for J; bases not matched to a gene: 9. The CDR3 is 15 residues long.

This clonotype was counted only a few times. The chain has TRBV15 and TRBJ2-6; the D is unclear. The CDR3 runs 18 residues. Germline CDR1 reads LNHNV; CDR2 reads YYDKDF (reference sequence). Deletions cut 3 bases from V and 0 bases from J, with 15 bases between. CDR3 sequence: CATSSGGSGGSGANVLTF. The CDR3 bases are TGTGCCACCAGCAGTGGCGGATCTGGCGGCTCTGGGGCCAACGTCCTGACTTTC.

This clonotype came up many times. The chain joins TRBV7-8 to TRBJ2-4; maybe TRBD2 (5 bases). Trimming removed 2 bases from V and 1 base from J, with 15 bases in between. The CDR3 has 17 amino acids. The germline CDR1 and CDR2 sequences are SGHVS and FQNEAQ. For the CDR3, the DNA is TGTGCCAGCAGCTTACCCCGGAGGTTTTCGGCCAAAAACATTCAGTACTTC. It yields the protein CASSLPRRFSAKNIQYF.

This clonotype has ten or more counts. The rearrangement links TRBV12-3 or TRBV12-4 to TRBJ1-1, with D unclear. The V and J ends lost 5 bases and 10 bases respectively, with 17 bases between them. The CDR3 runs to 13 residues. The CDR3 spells CASSPQIGRGAFF. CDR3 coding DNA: TGTGCCAGCAGTCCCCAGATCGGCAGAGGAGCTTTCTTT.

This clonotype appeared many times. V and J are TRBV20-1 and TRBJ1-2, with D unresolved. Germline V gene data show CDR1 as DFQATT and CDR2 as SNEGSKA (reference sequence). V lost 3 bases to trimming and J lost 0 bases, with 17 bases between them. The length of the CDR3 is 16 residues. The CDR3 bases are TGCAGTGCTAGGGGTCTGGGCTTGGAAGCTAACTATGGCTACACCTTC. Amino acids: CSARGLGLEANYGYTF.